These 5 T cell receptor beta chains were sequenced from one sample in a study of CD8 T cells in ankylosing spondylitis. Via MiXCR, TCRdb re-called the 5' RACE reads, giving one row per CDR3 protein. The sample lists some 200,000 distinct CDR3 sequences; 25% to 30% were seen once. Specimen: blood, either unsorted or a sorted T cell fraction (not recorded which). Receptor source: a male donor with ankylosing spondylitis or in good health (not recorded which).

This clonotype appeared many times. The gene calls are TRBV12-3 or TRBV12-4 and TRBJ2-4; unclear D gene. V was shortened by 5 bases and J by 2 bases, with 13 bases between the two germline ends. The CDR3 is 15 amino acids. The CDR3 bases are TGTGCCAGCAGTCCCCAGACGACCACCAAAAACATTCAGTACTTC. Protein: CASSPQTTTKNIQYF.

This clonotype has at least ten counts. The chain uses TRBV19 and TRBJ1-5; D gene uncertain. Germline CDR1 and CDR2: LNHDA and SQIVND (reference sequence). Between the trimmed V and J ends, which lost 5 bases and 5 bases, there was a span of 16 bases. The CDR3 contains 15 residues. CDR3 DNA: TGTGCCAGTAGTGCAAGACGGCTCGCGGATCAGCCCCAGCATTTT. This gives the protein CASSARRLADQPQHF.

This clonotype was detected many times. The V call is TRBV20-1, the J call TRBJ2-2, with TRBD2 identical over 8 bases. Germline V CDR1 and CDR2: DFQATT, SNEGSKA (reference sequence). The CDR3 is 14 residues long. J gave up 4 bases and V 3 bases, and 4 bases lay outside the gene matches. CDR3 in DNA: TGCAGTGCTAGTCCGGGAGGGCCCACCGGGGAGCTGTTTTTT. This codes for CSASPGGPTGELFF.

The CDR3 DNA sequence: TGCGCCAGCAGCAAGGACAGGGACACTGAAGCTTTCTTT. It yields the protein CASSKDRDTEAFF. The chain couples TRBV5-1 to TRBJ1-1; 8 nucleotides align to TRBD1. CDR1 SGHRS and CDR2 YFSETQ come from the germline V gene. This CDR3 is built from 13 residues. Trimming removed 4 bases from V and 3 bases from J; junction bases left unmatched: 2.

The chain recombines TRBV20-1 with TRBJ2-1, with 11 bases matching TRBD2. The CDR3 runs to 16 residues. With 0 bases clipped from V and 2 bases from J, the junction kept 3 bases outside the gene matches. Germline CDR1 and CDR2: DFQATT and SNEGSKA (reference sequence). The DNA of the CDR3 is TGCAGTGCTAGAGACCTACTAGCGGGGGCCTACAATGAGCAGTTCTTC. Translation gives CSARDLLAGAYNEQFF.